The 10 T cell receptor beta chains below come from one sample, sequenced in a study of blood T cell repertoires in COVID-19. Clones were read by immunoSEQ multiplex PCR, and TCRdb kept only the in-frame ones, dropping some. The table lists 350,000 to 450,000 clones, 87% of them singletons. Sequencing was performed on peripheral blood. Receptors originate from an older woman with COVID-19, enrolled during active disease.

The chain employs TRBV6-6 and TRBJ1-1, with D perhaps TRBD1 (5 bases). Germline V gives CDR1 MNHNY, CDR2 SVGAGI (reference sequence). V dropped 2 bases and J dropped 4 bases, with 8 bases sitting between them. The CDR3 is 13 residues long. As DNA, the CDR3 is TGTGCCAGCAGTTACGGGGCGGTCACTGAAGCTTTCTTT. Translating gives CASSYGAVTEAFF.

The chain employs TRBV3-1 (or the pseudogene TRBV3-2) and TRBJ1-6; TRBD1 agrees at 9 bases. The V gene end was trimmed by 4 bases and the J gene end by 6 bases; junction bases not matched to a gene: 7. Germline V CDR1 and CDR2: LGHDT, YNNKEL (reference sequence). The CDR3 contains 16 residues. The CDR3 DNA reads TGTGCCAGCAGCCGATCGGGACAGGGAGCTAATTCACCCCTCCACTTT. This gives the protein CASSRSGQGANSPLHF.

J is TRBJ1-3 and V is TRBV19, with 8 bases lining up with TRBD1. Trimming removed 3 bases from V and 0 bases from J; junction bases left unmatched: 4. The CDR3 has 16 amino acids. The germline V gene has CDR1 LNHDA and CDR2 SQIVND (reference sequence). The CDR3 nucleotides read TGTGCCAGTAGTATGTCTCAGGGGGCCTCTGGAAACACCATATATTTT. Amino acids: CASSMSQGASGNTIYF. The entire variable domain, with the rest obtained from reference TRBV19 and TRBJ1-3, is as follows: DGGITQSPKYLFRKEGQNVTLSCEQNLNHDAMYWYRQDPGQGLRLIYYSQIVNDFQKGDIAEGYSVSREKKESFPLTVTSAQKNPTAFYLCASSMSQGASGNTIYFGEGSWLTVV.

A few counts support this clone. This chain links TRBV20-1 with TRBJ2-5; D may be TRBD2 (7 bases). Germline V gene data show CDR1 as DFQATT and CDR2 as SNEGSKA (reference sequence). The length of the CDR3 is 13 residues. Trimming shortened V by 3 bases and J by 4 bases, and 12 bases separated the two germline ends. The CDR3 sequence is CSASQGRGETQYF. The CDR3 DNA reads TGCAGTGCTAGTCAGGGGAGGGGAGAGACCCAGTACTTC.

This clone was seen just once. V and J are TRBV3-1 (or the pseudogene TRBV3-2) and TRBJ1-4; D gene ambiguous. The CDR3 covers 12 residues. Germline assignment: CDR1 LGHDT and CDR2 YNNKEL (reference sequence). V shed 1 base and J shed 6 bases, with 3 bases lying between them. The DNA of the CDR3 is TGTGCCAGCAGCCAAGTCGATGAAAAACTGTTTTTT. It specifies CASSQVDEKLFF.

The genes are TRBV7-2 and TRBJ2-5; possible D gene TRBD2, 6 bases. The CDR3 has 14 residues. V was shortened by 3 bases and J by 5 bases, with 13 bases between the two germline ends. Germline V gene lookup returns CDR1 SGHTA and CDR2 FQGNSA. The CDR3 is CASSLGLSGETQYF. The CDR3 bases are TGTGCCAGCAGCTTGGGCCTCAGCGGGGAGACCCAGTACTTC.

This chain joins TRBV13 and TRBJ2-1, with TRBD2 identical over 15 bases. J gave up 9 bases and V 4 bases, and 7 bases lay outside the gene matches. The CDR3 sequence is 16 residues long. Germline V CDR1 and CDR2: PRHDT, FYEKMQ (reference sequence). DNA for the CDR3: TGTGCCAGCAGCTCCTGGACTAGCGGGGGGGCCCCTGAGCAGTTCTTC. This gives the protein CASSSWTSGGAPEQFF.

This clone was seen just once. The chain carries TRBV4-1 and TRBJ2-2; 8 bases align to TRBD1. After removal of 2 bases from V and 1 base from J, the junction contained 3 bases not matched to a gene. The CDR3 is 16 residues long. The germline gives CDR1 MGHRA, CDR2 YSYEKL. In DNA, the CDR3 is TGCGCCAGCAGCCAAAGGACAGGGCAGAACACCGGGGAGCTGTTTTTT. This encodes CASSQRTGQNTGELFF.

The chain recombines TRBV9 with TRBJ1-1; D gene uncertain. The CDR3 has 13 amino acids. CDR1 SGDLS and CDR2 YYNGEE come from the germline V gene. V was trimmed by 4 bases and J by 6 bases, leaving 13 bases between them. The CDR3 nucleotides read TGTGCCAGCAGCTTCTTAGAGGGCGCTGAAGCTTTCTTT. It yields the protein CASSFLEGAEAFF.

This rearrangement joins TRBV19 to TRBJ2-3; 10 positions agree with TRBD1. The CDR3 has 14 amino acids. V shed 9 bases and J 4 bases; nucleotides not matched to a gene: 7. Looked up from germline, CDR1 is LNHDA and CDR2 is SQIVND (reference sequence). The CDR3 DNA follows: TGTGCCAGCCGGGACAGGGGATGGCCAGATACGCAGTATTTT. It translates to CASRDRGWPDTQYF.